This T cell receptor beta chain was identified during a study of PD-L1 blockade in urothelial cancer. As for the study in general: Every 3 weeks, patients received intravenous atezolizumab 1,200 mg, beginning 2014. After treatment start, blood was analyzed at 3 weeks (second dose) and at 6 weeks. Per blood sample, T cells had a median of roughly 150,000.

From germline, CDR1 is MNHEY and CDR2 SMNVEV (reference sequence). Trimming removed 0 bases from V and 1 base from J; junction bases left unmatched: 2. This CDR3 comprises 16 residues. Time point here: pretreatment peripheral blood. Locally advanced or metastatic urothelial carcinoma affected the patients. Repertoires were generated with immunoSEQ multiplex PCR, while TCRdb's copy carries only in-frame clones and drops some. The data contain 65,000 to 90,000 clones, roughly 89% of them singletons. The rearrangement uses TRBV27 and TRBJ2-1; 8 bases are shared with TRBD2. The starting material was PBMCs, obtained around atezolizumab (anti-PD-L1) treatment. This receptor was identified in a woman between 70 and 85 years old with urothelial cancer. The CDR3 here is CASSLSSGISYNEQFF. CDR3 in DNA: TGTGCCAGCAGTTTATCTAGCGGGATATCCTACAATGAGCAGTTCTTC.